This TCR beta chain was captured in a study of shared clonotypes between healthy human individuals. Overall study: Three CD4 naive, three CD4 memory, two CD8 naive and one CD8 memory plate were used per donor.

The CDR3 is 16 amino acids. Germline assignment: CDR1 SGHRS and CDR2 YFSETQ. V was trimmed by 0 bases and J by 2 bases, leaving 12 bases between them. Authors' analysis steps: Quality scores were absent from the junction-only immunoSEQ sequences, so filtering differed. TCRdb's copy holds only in-frame clones and misses some; the assay was immunoSEQ multiplex PCR. Clonal size and the V and J genes are those of that table, whereas D and trimming came from the DNA. Of roughly 2,000,000 clones detected, around 96% appear once; the ten largest clones hold less than 1.5%. Overall study findings and caveats: Incomplete sequencing of sorted subsets was indicated by rarefaction despite large depth.

The naive CD8 population came from CD45RO-negative cells selected for CCR7, without terminally differentiated effector memory CD45RA+ cells. In regard to this clone: What it recognizes is unknown.

This chain uses TRBV5-1 with TRBJ1-5; D perhaps matches TRBD1 (5 bases). This receptor was identified in a man between 18 and 35 years old in good health. Specimen: naive CD8+ T cells sorted from blood. Here the CDR3 DNA reads TGCGCCAGCAGCTTGGACGGGGGATGGGGCAATCAGCCCCAGCATTTT. It specifies CASSLDGGWGNQPQHF.